This TCR beta chain is from a study of CD8+ T cells in alopecia areata. Study context: Treatment of the treated patients consisted of oral tofacitinib, 5 to 10 mg twice daily.

In regard to this clone: Antigen specificity is unknown.

Extraction of RNA preceded its reverse transcription into cDNA, which served as the sequencing template. This table comes from immunoSEQ multiplex PCR, and its TCRdb copy is limited to in-frame clones, with some not included. The sample records roughly 200,000 clones, over 55% being singletons. Lesional scalp tissue (obtained by punch biopsy) and peripheral blood were collected from alopecia areata patients. The germline gives CDR1 SGHRS, CDR2 YFSETQ. CDR3 size: 15 residues. Trimming pared 6 bases from V and 2 bases from J, leaving 16 bases between. Study results and caveats: Besides other cells, scalp samples also yield sequences of resident alphabeta T cells from normal skin. For lesional scalp, especially alopecia totalis/universalis, clonality was higher than in normal scalp.

This specimen consisted of CD4+ T cells sorted from blood, obtained at week 0. This TCR was sampled from a human donor with alopecia areata. V is TRBV5-1 and J is TRBJ2-3, with D perhaps matching TRBD1 or TRBD2 (6 bases each). CDR3 region: CASMLVGGNTDTQYF. For the CDR3, the DNA is TGCGCCAGCATGTTGGTGGGGGGCAACACAGATACGCAGTATTTT.